This T cell receptor (beta chain) was obtained from a study of cytomegalovirus exposure and HLA in healthy donors. This clone was found a few times. V was pared by 7 bases and J by 4 bases, with 11 bases between. The CDR3 loop spans 13 amino acids. Germline CDR1 SEHNR, CDR2 FQNEAQ (reference sequence). The PCR used 60 Vbeta and 13 Jbeta primers. Only in-frame clones appear in the TCRdb table, and some are missing; sequencing was by immunoSEQ multiplex PCR. The sample gives about 160,000 clones, around 60% of which show up once; roughly 6.4% is in the top ten. The clonotype originates from a woman aged 55-70 years in good health and CMV-seropositive. The chain uses TRBV7-9 and TRBJ1-3; D gene uncertain. The sequencing sample was made of PBMCs. DNA for the CDR3: TGTGCCAGCACCCCGTCGGGGGGAAACACCATATATTTT. Translating it yields CASTPSGGNTIYF. The whole variable domain, filled in from reference TRBV7-9 and TRBJ1-3, reads DTGVSQNPRHKITKRGQNVTFRCDPISEHNRLYWYRQTLGQGPEFLTYFQNEAQLEKSRLLSDRFSAERPKGSFSTLEIQRTEQGDSAMYLCASTPSGGNTIYFGEGSWLTVV.